The rows below give T cell receptor beta chains drawn from one sample of a study of OX40 agonist ivuxolimab in advanced cancers. Assay: immunoSEQ multiplex PCR; the TCRdb copy retains only in-frame clones and omits some. The table lists about 21,000 clones, more than 75% of them singletons. The starting material was CD4+ or CD8+ T cells sorted from blood, obtained in a trial of the OX40 agonist ivuxolimab. The receptors stem from an adult with an advanced solid tumor such as melanoma, head and neck, liver or kidney cancer. CDR3s include the opening cysteine and the closing phenylalanine or tryptophan. Each record gives: J gene, clone size, D gene, V gene, CDR3 protein, CDR3 DNA. A D gene is named only where the DNA matches it firmly. Not all rows give a size; the values are once, few, many and, for expanded clones, a class.

>TRBJ2-3|-|-|TRBV6-5
CASTPRRRTDTQYF
TGTGCCAGCACCCCGAGGCGCCGCACAGATACGCAGTATTTT
>TRBJ2-5|medium-sized|TRBD1|TRBV5-1
CASTSDRGRRETQYF
TGCGCCAGCACCTCGGACAGGGGGCGACGAGAGACCCAGTACTTC
>TRBJ1-2|-|-|TRBV6-5
CASSEGPLNYGYTF
TGTGCCAGCAGTGAGGGACCTCTGAACTATGGCTACACCTTC
>TRBJ2-1|-|-|TRBV11-3
CASSLSVGAHEQFF
TGTGCCAGCAGCTTAAGTGTAGGGGCCCATGAGCAGTTCTTC
>TRBJ2-1|-|-|TRBV4-1
CASSPPKGGLPVNEQFF
TGCGCCAGCAGCCCCCCGAAAGGCGGACTTCCCGTGAATGAGCAGTTCTTC
>TRBJ2-2|-|-|TRBV11-2
CASSLVGQTNTGELFF
TGTGCCAGCAGCTTAGTGGGGCAAACGAACACCGGGGAGCTGTTTTTT
>TRBJ2-7|-|-|TRBV7-9
CASSSTTGFFYEQYF
TGTGCCAGCAGCTCTACTACAGGGTTCTTCTACGAGCAGTACTTC
>TRBJ2-3|few|-|TRBV18
CASSPPLVEGADTQYF
TGTGCCAGCTCACCACCGTTGGTGGAGGGGGCAGATACGCAGTATTTT
>TRBJ2-1|-|TRBD2|TRBV30
CAWSALAGGQGPYNEQFF
TGTGCCTGGAGTGCGCTAGCGGGGGGGCAGGGTCCCTACAATGAGCAGTTCTTC
>TRBJ2-7|-|-|TRBV6-1
CASSLVSLSSYEQYF
TGTGCCAGCAGTTTAGTCTCACTAAGCTCCTACGAGCAGTACTTC
>TRBJ2-7|-|-|TRBV5-6
CASSWTGPAYEQYF
TGTGCCAGCAGTTGGACCGGGCCCGCCTACGAGCAGTACTTC
>TRBJ2-5|once|TRBD1|TRBV6-1
CASSEYRGQETQYF
TGTGCCAGCAGTGAGTACAGGGGGCAAGAGACCCAGTACTTC
>TRBJ2-3|-|TRBD2|TRBV27
CASSLSWTSGDATDTQYF
TGTGCCAGCAGTTTATCGTGGACTAGCGGGGACGCCACAGATACGCAGTATTTT
>TRBJ1-1|-|TRBD1|TRBV7-8
CASSFLGGQGAIEAFF
TGTGCCAGCAGCTTTTTGGGAGGACAGGGGGCGATTGAAGCTTTCTTT
>TRBJ1-2|-|-|TRBV6-5
CASIEGEFNYGYTF
TGTGCCAGCATTGAGGGGGAGTTTAACTATGGCTACACCTTC
>TRBJ2-5|-|TRBD2|TRBV5-1
CASSLGLAGRMAQETQYF
TGCGCCAGCAGCTTGGGACTAGCGGGCCGGATGGCGCAAGAGACCCAGTACTTC
>TRBJ2-5|-|-|TRBV4-2
CASSQDGGTSYQETQYF
TGTGCCAGCAGCCAAGATGGGGGGACCTCGTACCAAGAGACCCAGTACTTC
>TRBJ2-7|-|TRBD2|TRBV7-8
CASSPGTGGNEQYF
TGTGCCAGCAGCCCCGGGACCGGGGGGAACGAGCAGTACTTC
>TRBJ2-1|-|TRBD1|TRBV27
CASSSGTGIYNEQFF
TGTGCCAGCAGTTCCGGGACAGGGATTTACAATGAGCAGTTCTTC
>TRBJ2-1|-|-|TRBV9
CASSQPGRGYNEQFF
TGTGCCAGCAGCCAACCAGGAAGGGGATACAATGAGCAGTTCTTC
>TRBJ1-1|-|-|TRBV19
CASRTGNTEAFF
TGTGCCAGTAGGACAGGGAACACTGAAGCTTTCTTT
>TRBJ2-5|-|-|TRBV7-9
CATYLAWGAQYF
TGTGCCACGTACTTAGCCTGGGGGGCCCAGTACTTC
>TRBJ2-1|-|TRBD2|TRBV2
CASMGAGGAYNEQFF
TGTGCCAGCATGGGCGCGGGGGGGGCCTACAATGAGCAGTTCTTC
>TRBJ1-5|-|-|TRBV6-6
CASSYANQPQHF
TGTGCCAGCAGTTACGCTAATCAGCCCCAGCATTTT